The clone carrying this TCR beta chain was counted between two and nine times. Its antigen is not identified. This sample is drawn from a study of CD8 T cells in ankylosing spondylitis. In making TCR beta libraries, quantitative 5'-RACE with molecular barcodes was used. TCRdb reanalysed the 5' RACE reads using MiXCR and keeps one entry per CDR3 protein. There are hundreds of thousands of distinct CDR3 sequences in the sample; 25% to 30% occur only once, and about 0.92% lies in the top ten. The CDR3 contains 14 residues. V trimming: 10 bases; J trimming: 5 bases; junction bases outside the gene matches: 6. CDR1 KGHDR and CDR2 SFDVKD come from the germline V gene. Notes on the study in general: Clones that were linked to disease were CD8+ and were relatively rare in peripheral blood. Disease-linked clones reportedly showed significant enrichment in matched ankylosing spondylitis synovial fluid. In the blood and synovial fluid of reactive arthritis, some motif variants had been previously reported. Characteristic of ankylosing spondylitis blood, it appeared, was a TCR beta motif comprising about 8 highly homologous variants.

V usage is TRBV24-1 and J usage is TRBJ2-1; the match to TRBD2 covers 11 bases. The sequence was collected from a male donor with ankylosing spondylitis. The sample comprised blood, either unsorted or a sorted T cell fraction (not recorded which). CDR3 coding DNA: TGTGCCACAAGAGGGACTAGCGGTCACAATGAGCAGTTCTTC. As protein: CATRGTSGHNEQFF.